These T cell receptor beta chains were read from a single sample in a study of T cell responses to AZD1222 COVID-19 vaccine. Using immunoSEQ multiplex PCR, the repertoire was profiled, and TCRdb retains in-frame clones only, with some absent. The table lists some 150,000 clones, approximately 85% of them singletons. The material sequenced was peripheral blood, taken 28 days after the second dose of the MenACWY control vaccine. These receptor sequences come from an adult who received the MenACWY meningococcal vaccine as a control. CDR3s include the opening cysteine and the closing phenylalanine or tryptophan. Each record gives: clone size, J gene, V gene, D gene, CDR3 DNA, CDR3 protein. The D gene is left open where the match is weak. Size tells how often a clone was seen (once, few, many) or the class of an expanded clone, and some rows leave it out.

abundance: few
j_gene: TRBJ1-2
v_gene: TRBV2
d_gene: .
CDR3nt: TGTGCCAGCACGACCTTTGGGGGTGGCTATGGCTACACCTTC
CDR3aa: CASTTFGGGYGYTF

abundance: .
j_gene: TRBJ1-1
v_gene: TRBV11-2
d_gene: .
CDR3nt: TGTGCCAGCAGCTTTCCAGTCCGGGGGCGAGGGACTGAAGCTTTCTTT
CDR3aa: CASSFPVRGRGTEAFF

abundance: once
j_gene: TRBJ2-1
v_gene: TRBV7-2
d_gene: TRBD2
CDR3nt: TGTGCCAGCAGCCCAAGGACTAGCGGGAGTCCCAATGAGCAGTTCTTC
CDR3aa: CASSPRTSGSPNEQFF

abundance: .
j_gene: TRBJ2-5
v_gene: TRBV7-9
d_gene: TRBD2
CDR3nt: TGTGCCAGCAGCCGACGACTAGCGGGAGGGGGATACCAAGAGACCCAGTACTTC
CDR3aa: CASSRRLAGGGYQETQYF

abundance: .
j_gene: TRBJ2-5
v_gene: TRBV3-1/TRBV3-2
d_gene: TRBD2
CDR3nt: TGTGCCAGCAGCCAGGCGGCTAGCGGGGGGGCCGGGGAGACCCAGTACTTC
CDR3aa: CASSQAASGGAGETQYF

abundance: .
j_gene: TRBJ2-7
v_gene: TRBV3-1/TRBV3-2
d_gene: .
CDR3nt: TGTGCCAGCAGCCAAGATCTCTACGAGCAGTACTTC
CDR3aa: CASSQDLYEQYF

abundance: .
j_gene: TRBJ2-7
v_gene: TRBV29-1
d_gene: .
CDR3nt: TGCAGCGTCGCAGATGTACAACAGAACGAGCAGTACTTC
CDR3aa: CSVADVQQNEQYF

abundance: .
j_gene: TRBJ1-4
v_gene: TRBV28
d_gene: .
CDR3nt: TGTGCCAGCAGTTTGTGGGTCACTAATGAAAAACTGTTTTTT
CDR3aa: CASSLWVTNEKLFF

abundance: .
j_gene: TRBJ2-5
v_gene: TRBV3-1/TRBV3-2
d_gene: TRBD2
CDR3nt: TGTGCCAGCAGCCGCCTACTAGCGGGGGGCCCCCGGGAGACCCAGTACTTC
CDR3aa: CASSRLLAGGPRETQYF

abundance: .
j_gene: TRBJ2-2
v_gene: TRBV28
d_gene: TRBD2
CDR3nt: TGTGCCAGCAGTTTCGGGTTAGCGGGGTTTCGGAGGCACACCGGGGAGCTGTTTTTT
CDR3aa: CASSFGLAGFRRHTGELFF

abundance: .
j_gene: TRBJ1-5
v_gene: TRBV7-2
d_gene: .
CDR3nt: TGTGCCAGCAGCTTGGGACCTAACAGTCAGCCCCAGCATTTT
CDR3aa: CASSLGPNSQPQHF

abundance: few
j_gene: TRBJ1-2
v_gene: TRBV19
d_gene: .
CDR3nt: TGTGCCAGTAGTATTTCGGGGGCGGACTATGGCTACACCTTC
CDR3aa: CASSISGADYGYTF

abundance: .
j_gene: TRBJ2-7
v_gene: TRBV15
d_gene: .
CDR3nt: TGTGCCACCAGTCGAGACGTCTACGAGCAGTACTTC
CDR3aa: CATSRDVYEQYF

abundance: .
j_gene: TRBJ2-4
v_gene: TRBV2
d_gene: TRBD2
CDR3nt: TGTGCCAGCAGTGAAGAAAGCGGGGGAGACATTCAGTACTTC
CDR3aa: CASSEESGGDIQYF

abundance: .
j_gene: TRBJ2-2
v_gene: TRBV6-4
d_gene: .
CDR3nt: TGTGCCAGCAGTGACTCTCCGCAGGCATCCGGGGAGCTGTTTTTT
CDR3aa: CASSDSPQASGELFF

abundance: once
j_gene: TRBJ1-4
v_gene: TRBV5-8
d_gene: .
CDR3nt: TGTGCCAGCAGCTTGGAACCGGGGACGGGTGAAAAACTGTTTTTT
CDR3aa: CASSLEPGTGEKLFF

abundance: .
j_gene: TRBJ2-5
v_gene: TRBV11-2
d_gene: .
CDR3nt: TGTGCCAGCAGCAACCTTGGTGAGACCCAGTACTTC
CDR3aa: CASSNLGETQYF

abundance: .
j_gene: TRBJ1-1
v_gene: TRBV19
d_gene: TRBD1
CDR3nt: TGTGCCAGTAGTACCCCCGTGAAGGGGGCAAGCAACACTGAAGCTTTCTTT
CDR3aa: CASSTPVKGASNTEAFF

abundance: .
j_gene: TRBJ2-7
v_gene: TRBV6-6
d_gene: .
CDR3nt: TGTGCCAGCAGCAGGGGTTCCTACGAGCAGTACTTC
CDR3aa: CASSRGSYEQYF

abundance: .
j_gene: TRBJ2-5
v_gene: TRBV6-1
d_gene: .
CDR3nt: TGTGCCAGCAGTGAAGCGAGCTGGAGACAAGAGACCCAGTACTTC
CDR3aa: CASSEASWRQETQYF

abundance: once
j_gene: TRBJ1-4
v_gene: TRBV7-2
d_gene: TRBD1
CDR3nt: TGTGCCAGCAGCTTAGCCCGGACAGGGGGCGCGGAAAAACTGTTTTTT
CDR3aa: CASSLARTGGAEKLFF

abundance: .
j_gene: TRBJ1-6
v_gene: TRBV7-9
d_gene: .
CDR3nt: TGTGCCAGCAGCTTAGCAGGAGCCTATAATTCACCCCTCCACTTT
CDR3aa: CASSLAGAYNSPLHF

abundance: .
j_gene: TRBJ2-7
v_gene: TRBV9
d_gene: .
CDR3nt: TGTGCCAGCAGCTCCCGAGAAAACGAGCAGTACTTC
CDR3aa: CASSSRENEQYF

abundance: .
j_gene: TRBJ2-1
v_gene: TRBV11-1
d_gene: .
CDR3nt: TGTGCCAGCAGTACTCCGACGGAGGCCAATGAGCAGTTCTTC
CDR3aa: CASSTPTEANEQFF